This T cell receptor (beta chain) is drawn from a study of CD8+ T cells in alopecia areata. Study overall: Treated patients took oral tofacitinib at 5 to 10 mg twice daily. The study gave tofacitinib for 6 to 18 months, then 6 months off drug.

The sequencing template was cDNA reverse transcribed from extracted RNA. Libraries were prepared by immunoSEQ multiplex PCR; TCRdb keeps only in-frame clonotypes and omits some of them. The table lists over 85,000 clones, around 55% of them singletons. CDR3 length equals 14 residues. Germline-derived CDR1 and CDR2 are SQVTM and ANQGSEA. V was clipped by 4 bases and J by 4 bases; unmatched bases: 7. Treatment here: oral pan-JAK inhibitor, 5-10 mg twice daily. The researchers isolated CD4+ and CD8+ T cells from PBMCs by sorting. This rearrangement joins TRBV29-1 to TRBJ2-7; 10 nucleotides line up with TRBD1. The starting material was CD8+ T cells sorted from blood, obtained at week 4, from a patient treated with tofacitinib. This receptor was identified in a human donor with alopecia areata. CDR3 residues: CSVGGTGVPYEQYF. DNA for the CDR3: TGCAGCGTTGGCGGGACAGGGGTCCCGTACGAGCAGTACTTC.